Listed below are T cell receptor beta chains from one sample, sequenced in a study of cytomegalovirus exposure and HLA in healthy donors. TCRdb's table, derived via immunoSEQ multiplex PCR, lists solely in-frame clones and lacks some. Of roughly 110,000 clones listed, over 70% are singletons. The sequenced material came from PBMCs. These receptors all come from a boy younger than 18 in good health and CMV-seronegative. CDR3s leave out the opening cysteine and the closing phenylalanine or tryptophan. The order of the fields is V gene, CDR3 length, CDR3 protein.

v_gene: TRBV10-2
len: 12
CDR3aa: ASRRSGTGEGAF

v_gene: TRBV6-5
len: 13
CDR3aa: ASSPTGQGRNTIY

v_gene: TRBV5-4
len: 14
CDR3aa: ASSRLTGTGANVLT

v_gene: TRBV27
len: 11
CDR3aa: ASTGTNSYEQY

v_gene: TRBV19
len: 14
CDR3aa: ASNKGLKRTNEKLF

v_gene: TRBV25-1
len: 14
CDR3aa: ASSDSTSGSYNEQF

v_gene: TRBV2
len: 13
CDR3aa: ASSLSGARQETQY

v_gene: TRBV29-1
len: 12
CDR3aa: SVENKGARTEAF

v_gene: TRBV27
len: 12
CDR3aa: ASSLDRGVNEQF

v_gene: TRBV27
len: 16
CDR3aa: ASSLVYGLGAKRYEQY

v_gene: TRBV29-1
len: 11
CDR3aa: SVVRQTNTEAF

v_gene: TRBV5-4
len: 13
CDR3aa: ASSLIARGTDTQY

v_gene: TRBV5-8
len: 12
CDR3aa: ASTRRGVGQPQH

v_gene: TRBV5-5
len: 12
CDR3aa: ASTKQGAGNTIY

v_gene: TRBV5-1
len: 11
CDR3aa: ASSLTGSTEAF

v_gene: TRBV6-6
len: 12
CDR3aa: ASSQSGTMKTQY

v_gene: TRBV21-1
len: 13
CDR3aa: ASSSKTGWSEKLF

v_gene: TRBV10-3
len: 14
CDR3aa: AISESGHLSNQPQH

v_gene: TRBV5-1
len: 10
CDR3aa: ASSLAGDEQY

v_gene: TRBV5-4
len: 13
CDR3aa: ASSGRQGPNTEAF

v_gene: TRBV7-8
len: 13
CDR3aa: ASRIRVQGAGEQY

v_gene: TRBV19
len: 11
CDR3aa: ASSRLGLTEAF

v_gene: TRBV12-5
len: 14
CDR3aa: ASGLVQAANTGELF

v_gene: TRBV21-1
len: 13
CDR3aa: ASSKEGPRSYEQY

v_gene: TRBV21-1
len: 15
CDR3aa: ASSKKGQGSCGYEQY

v_gene: TRBV5-1
len: 11
CDR3aa: ASSFGVNYGYT

v_gene: TRBV7-3
len: 15
CDR3aa: ASSLHGSGGPQETQY

v_gene: TRBV6-5
len: 9
CDR3aa: ASRGQGGYT

v_gene: TRBV7-8
len: 16
CDR3aa: ASSLAMVAGGPPYEQY

v_gene: TRBV10-3
len: 14
CDR3aa: AISESWGRDTDTQY

v_gene: TRBV2
len: 13
CDR3aa: ASTGLSGSQETQY

v_gene: TRBV9
len: 13
CDR3aa: ASSAGQGNNYGYT

v_gene: TRBV9
len: 11
CDR3aa: ASSAGQTYEQY